The present entry profiles one T cell receptor (beta chain) with its context. Its antigen is currently not known. Within one base of it there is no much larger clone, and no base qualities were kept. The library was produced with the immunoSEQ multiplex PCR assay. A mixture of 60 forward primers for TCR Vbeta segments and 13 reverse primers for TCR Jbeta segments was used in the multiplex PCR. The CDR3 region of rearranged TCR beta genes was amplified from genomic DNA by a multiplex PCR assay. The amplified TCR beta libraries were sequenced on the Illumina HiSeq System as 87-base-pair reads. Per the source publication's procedure: A later analysis tallied around 80 million unique TCR beta chains across the 700 or so repertoires, and approximately 12 million of those chains were shared by two or more donors. To remove PCR and sequencing errors, raw reads were error-corrected and collapsed into unique sequences using a nearest-neighbor algorithm that merged closely related sequences. Alignment of CDR3 sequences to IMGT reference sequences was used to assign V, D and J gene segments. For a sequence to be retained, at least a six-nucleotide match to both a V gene segment and a J gene segment was required. A rearrangement was called productive if the CDR3 had no stop codons and remained in frame with V and J, and every other rearrangement was called non-productive. CDR3 was defined according to IMGT convention as the region running from the second conserved V-encoded cysteine to the conserved J-encoded phenylalanine. The earlier analysis of 550 to 650 of the donors excluded any sequence lacking an unambiguous match to a single V gene segment. An earlier analysis of fewer than 750 of the donors classified V segments as functional when productive rearrangements were above 56.7% and as segregating when the standard deviation between donors was above 5%. To diagnose cytomegalovirus status from the catalog of TCR beta chain sequences, a statistical classification framework was built. In a later analysis, V and J genes were assigned by comparing TCR nucleotide sequences against IMGT/GENE-DB human TR gene sequences. The TCRdist pipeline was used in a later analysis to assign CDR3 sequences and most-parsimonious VDJ recombination scenarios. In a later analysis, each TCR beta chain was defined by its CDR3 amino acid sequence together with its V-gene family, and reads without a unique V-gene family were excluded. To address suspected cross-contamination and a sequencing artifact, a later analysis removed a few hundred highly shared, low-generation-probability nucleotide sequences. In a later analysis, a clonal expansion index for each public chain was calculated from normalized within-repertoire ranks of inferred template counts. In a later analysis, generation probabilities were computed with a VDJ recombination model fitted to out-of-frame rearrangements, and the resulting probabilities were checked against IGoR. In a later analysis, TCR-TCR, TCR-HLA and TCR-CMV co-occurrence was scored with hypergeometric tests, and a repertoire-size bias correction was applied to TCR pairs. To estimate false discovery rates, a later analysis permuted the HLA or CMV assignments 20 times. In a later analysis, co-occurring TCRs were grouped using DBSCAN, with TCRdist sequence similarity added in when clustering inside HLA-allele-positive subsets. Repertoires with fewer than 30,000 or more than 120,000 public chains were left out of co-occurrence clustering, as were about 5 repertoires with anomalous nucleotide sharing. TCRdb limited this immuneACCESS table to in-frame rearrangements with V and J called. A share of clones is missing; checked studies link under half to unresolved V genes, and the rest is unexplained. From that table come the V and J calls and clone size; the DNA was used to work out D and trimming. The table for this sample lists 120,000 to 150,000 clones; approximately 84% of them were counted only once. In total, the top ten clones hold 1.5% to 2% of the sample.

The sample is drawn from a study of cytomegalovirus exposure and HLA in healthy donors (dated by TCRdb to 2017 to 2019). About the investigation overall: In an earlier analysis of 550 to 750 of the donors, around 290 Gb of sequence data and some 120 million unique TCR beta sequences from about 179 million T cells were reported. HLA typing covered class I and class II loci at four-digit resolution. The number of donors typed differed by locus, with roughly 620-630 for A, B, C, DRB1 and DQB1, around 500 for DQA1, about 610 for DPA1, and some 440 for DPB1. An earlier analysis of about 620 of the donors applied high-throughput TCR beta sequencing to assess whether each TCR beta V gene segment acted as functional or pseudogenic. Every repertoire in the discovery cohort had been generated on one and the same sequencing platform. The study profiled the T cell repertoires of some 610 subjects by immunosequencing and related them to cytomegalovirus serostatus. The study aimed to test whether cataloging public T cell receptors could reveal signatures of past pathogen exposure. To predict cytomegalovirus infection status, the study combined high-throughput TCR immunosequencing, statistical association of individual TCRs with disease status, and machine learning. A later genetic analysis took genome-wide SNP genotypes for about 55% of the roughly 700 donors and used that subset as a discovery cohort. An early release that covered some 640 HLA-typed donors contained approximately 300 gigabases of sequencing data and tens of millions of unique TCR sequences. In a later analysis, previously published TCR beta repertoires from about 640 donors were re-analyzed and high-resolution HLA genotyping was added so that TCR occurrence patterns could be studied. Along with the approximately 670-subject first cohort, a separate validation cohort of over 90 different subjects was used. Five DR-DQ haplotypes were treated as single units for association and clustering because of strong linkage in the cohort. Across around 400 genotyped donors of the cohort, an average of approximately 220,000 unique TCR beta nucleotide sequences per donor were sequenced, and 15% to 20% of those sequences were non-productive. The genetic ancestry cluster associated with self-reported Caucasian donors included about four fifths of the 300 to 400 genotyped donors. Rather than drawing on any new phenotypic data, the later analysis identified candidate immune exposures from TCR beta sequences and the way those sequences occurred across donors. Alongside the repertoire data, information on donor age, sex, ethnicity and CMV serostatus was compiled.

In total, over 600 healthy bone marrow donors made up the cohort. At the time of sampling, all cohort members were nominally healthy, though unrecorded immune exposures were likely present. The donor tested CMV seronegative and was one of the 352 seronegative cohort members. Each donor provided a peripheral blood sample, and peripheral blood mononuclear cells were used for TCR beta sequencing. Genomic DNA extraction from the blood cell samples was performed with the Qiagen DNeasy Blood Extraction Kit. Study-wide findings and limitations: In a later analysis, several top co-occurrence clusters were reported to appear linked to parvovirus B19, influenza, CMV and Epstein-Barr virus. A later genetic analysis reported fewer N-insertions in productive TCRs among donors in an Asian-associated ancestry cluster than the 666-donor mean. A later analysis found that HLA-associated TCR beta chains were more clonally expanded and had lower generation probabilities than equally common non-associated chains. Specific HLA alleles were associated with over 15,000 TCR beta sequences at a false discovery rate of 0.05 in a later analysis. Across donors, most TCR sequences were observed very rarely, whereas some public TCRs were present in many individuals. According to a later analysis, most CMV-associated TCR beta chains appeared to be HLA-restricted, and the HLA associations seemed to be driven largely by CMV exposure. Three of the identified cytomegalovirus-associated TCR beta chains were confirmed in vitro to be specific for cytomegalovirus antigens. Because HLA typing was missing for some donors at each locus, association tests included only the typed subset. Immune exposure information for the cohort was limited to CMV serostatus. In a later analysis, TCR association rates were found to vary across HLA loci, with the most associated TCRs seen for DRB1 alleles and the fewest for HLA-C alleles. Seventeen rarely observed V segments, including chromosome 9 orphons, were excluded from the earlier analysis of about 600 of the donors because counts were too low. When HLA alleles, especially DR and DQ, strongly co-occurred, TCR associations were difficult to assign to individual alleles. Linkage disequilibrium might explain the correlated functional status among segregating V segments, but an unknown experimental factor could not be ruled out. Cytomegalovirus status was reported to be diagnosed by the classifier with high specificity and sensitivity in both the original and validation cohorts. A group of highly shared sequence variants was considered likely to be a technical artifact of the sequencing pipeline. Only TCR beta chains were sequenced in this cohort, and the absence of alpha or paired-chain data limited detectable features. The authors suggested that the approach could potentially be extended to other disease states and immunological phenotypes. An earlier analysis of some 560 of the donors showed that most TCR beta V segments appeared in productive rearrangements either about 87% or about 30% of the time, which broadly matched IMGT annotations. A further reported finding was that TCR beta sequences accurately predicted the HLA-A and HLA-B alleles for most subjects in the first cohort. In a later genetic analysis, a missense DCLRE1C variant was associated with V-gene and J-gene trimming of TCR beta chains, and the association was replicated in an independent cohort. The study gave a list of 150 to 200 TCR beta chains associated with cytomegalovirus. Sequencing depth was assumed to be roughly uniform across donors in the presence/absence analyses, though that assumption may not hold. Some IMGT-functional V segments, including TRBV6-2 and TRBV6-3, could not be told apart with the 87-base-pair reads, so those segments were excluded.

The CDR3 sequence holds 12 residues, the cysteine and phenylalanine included. Only the CDR3 DNA stays, 36 bases, in frame from base 1. V drops 5 bases and J drops 6 bases, leaving 11 bases in between. According to the germline V gene, CDR1 reads MNHEY and CDR2 reads SVGAGI. The origin of this receptor is a woman in her thirties or forties in good health and CMV-seronegative. The chain is encoded by TRBV6-5 joined to TRBJ2-7, with the D gene call left open. The sequenced sample was PBMCs. The DNA reads TGTGCCAGCAGTCAACTGGTTCCCGAGCAGTACTTC. It translates as CASSQLVPEQYF.